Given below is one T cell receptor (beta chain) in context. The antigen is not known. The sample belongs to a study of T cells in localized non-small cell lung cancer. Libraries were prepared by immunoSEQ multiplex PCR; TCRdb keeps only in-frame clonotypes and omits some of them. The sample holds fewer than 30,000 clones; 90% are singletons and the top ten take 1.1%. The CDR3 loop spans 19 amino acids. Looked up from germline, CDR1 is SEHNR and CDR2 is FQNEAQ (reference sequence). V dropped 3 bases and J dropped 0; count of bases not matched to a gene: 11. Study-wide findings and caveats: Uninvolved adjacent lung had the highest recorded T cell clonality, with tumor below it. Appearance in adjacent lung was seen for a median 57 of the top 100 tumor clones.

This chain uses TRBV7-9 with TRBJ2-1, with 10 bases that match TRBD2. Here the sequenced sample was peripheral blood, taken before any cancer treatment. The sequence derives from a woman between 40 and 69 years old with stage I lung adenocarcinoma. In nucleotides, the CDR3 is TGTGCCAGCAGCTTTACTAGCGGGGCCTTTAGGGTCTCCTACAATGAGCAGTTCTTC. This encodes CASSFTSGAFRVSYNEQFF.